The clone carrying this T cell receptor beta chain has more than one count but fewer than ten. The antigen is not known. This specimen comes from a study of blood T cells in healthy people across ages. Study findings and constraints: PBMCs left unsorted prevented a conclusive naive versus antigen-experienced comparison. Diversity figures based on one million T cells were deemed too low.

V lost 0 bases to trimming and J lost 6 bases, with 14 bases between them. The CDR3 length is 15 residues. CDR1 and CDR2 from the germline V gene are SNHLY and FYNNEI. It was with a sample-barcoded 5' primer and a J-beta primer mix that a second PCR of roughly 7 to 12 cycles was run. Sequencing recovered at least 2.5 million CDR3-containing paired-end reads from each sample. TCRdb analysed the 5' RACE reads with MiXCR anew, one entry per CDR3 protein. The table lists approximately 780,000 distinct CDR3 sequences, 25% to 30% of them singletons. Total RNA extraction produced at least 5.5 micrograms (per sample) for the study. The sample was also linked to a second study, of T cells of mothers and their children.

Material for sequencing was blood. The chain links TRBV2 to TRBJ1-2; D remains ambiguous. The clonotype was recovered from a boy between 10 and 17 years old in good health. The CDR3 bases are TGTGCCAGCAGTGAAGCGCTTTGGCCCTCGGATGGCTACACCTTC. It is translated as CASSEALWPSDGYTF.